The text below deals with one T cell receptor beta chain. The source of the sample is a study of technical replicates of blood from a few donors. Method: immunoSEQ multiplex PCR; TCRdb's copy keeps in-frame clones and lacks some. The repertoire has roughly 60,000 clones, around 87% of them found once; the top ten carry more than 4%. The V gene end was trimmed by 6 bases and the J gene end by 6 bases; junction bases not matched to a gene: 6. The CDR3 is 14 amino acids. The germline CDR1 and CDR2 sequences are KGHSH and LQKENI. The TCR originated in a human donor in good health. Some clones in this sample may be carry-over from other donors' samples. Sequencing was performed on PBMCs. This sequence joins TRBV18 and TRBJ2-7; 12 nucleotides match TRBD1. CDR3 nucleotides: TGTGCCAGCTCCTACGGGACAGGGGGCCGCGAGCAGTACTTC. Residues: CASSYGTGGREQYF.